Listed below are T cell receptor beta chains from one sample, sequenced in a study of T cell responses to AZD1222 COVID-19 vaccine. TCRdb's table, derived via immunoSEQ multiplex PCR, lists solely in-frame clones and lacks some. The sample has over 150,000 clones; over 85% are singletons. The sequencing used peripheral blood, collected on day 0 of AZD1222 vaccination. The receptor source for this set is an adult in good health. Both conserved end residues are part of each CDR3. A D gene is named only where the DNA matches it firmly. Clone size appears in some rows only: once, few, many, or a class for an expanded clone.

TRBV5-1,15,-,TRBD1,TRBJ1-2,TGCGCCAGCAGCTTATCCGGGACAGGGGCCTATGGCTACACCTTC,CASSLSGTGAYGYTF
TRBV7-4,14,-,-,TRBJ1-4,TGTGCCAGCAGCCTGGGGTTGACTAATGAAAAACTGTTTTTT,CASSLGLTNEKLFF
TRBV29-1,19,-,TRBD2,TRBJ2-3,TGCAGCGTTGGTGGTGGAGCCGGGAGGGCCCGAACTGGGACAGATACGCAGTATTTT,CSVGGGAGRARTGTDTQYF
TRBV2,14,-,-,TRBJ2-2,TGTGCCAGCGGGGGCTTAACTAGGACCGGGGAGCTGTTTTTT,CASGGLTRTGELFF
TRBV7-6,15,-,-,TRBJ1-2,TGTGCCAGCAGTTCCGGGACACGAACTAAAGAGGGCTACACCTTC,CASSSGTRTKEGYTF
TRBV29-1,15,few,-,TRBJ1-2,TGCAGCGTTGACCCCTCCACAGGGATCGGTCATGGCTACACCTTC,CSVDPSTGIGHGYTF
TRBV7-3,14,-,-,TRBJ1-1,TGTGCCAGCAGCCCCGGACACTTGAACACTGAAGCTTTCTTT,CASSPGHLNTEAFF
TRBV5-4,17,few,TRBD2,TRBJ2-6,TGTGCCAGCAGCACAGCGGGAGGGCGCTCTGGGGCCAACGTCCTGACTTTC,CASSTAGGRSGANVLTF
TRBV28,15,-,TRBD1,TRBJ1-2,TGTGCCAGCAGCCCAGGGGGCAGTGGATACTATGGCTACACCTTC,CASSPGGSGYYGYTF
TRBV4-1,16,-,-,TRBJ1-5,TGCGCCAGCAGCCAGCCCCGTGGGGGAAGCAATCAGCCCCAGCATTTT,CASSQPRGGSNQPQHF
TRBV30,15,-,-,TRBJ1-5,TGTGCCTGGAGTGTACCTGCCGGATGGAATCAGCCCCAGCATTTT,CAWSVPAGWNQPQHF
TRBV5-1,13,-,-,TRBJ2-2,TGCGCCAGCAGTTTCGGACTAACCGGGGAGCTGTTTTTT,CASSFGLTGELFF
TRBV7-9,14,-,-,TRBJ1-1,TGTGCCAGCAGCTACGTTGGCCAGAACACTGAAGCTTTCTTT,CASSYVGQNTEAFF
TRBV9,15,-,-,TRBJ1-6,TGTGCCAGCAGCGGCGAGCGGGGCCCTAATTCACCCCTCCACTTT,CASSGERGPNSPLHF
TRBV24-1,18,-,TRBD1,TRBJ2-6,TGTGCCACCAGTGACGCACAGGGGGGTCGAATTGGGGCCAACGTCCTGACTTTC,CATSDAQGGRIGANVLTF
TRBV7-9,15,once,TRBD1,TRBJ1-1,TGTGCCAGCAGCCCCGGGAACAGGGGGAACACTGAAGCTTTCTTT,CASSPGNRGNTEAFF
TRBV5-1,16,-,-,TRBJ1-6,TGCGCCAGCAGCTTCTTTTCCAGGGTGGGTAGTTCACCCCTCCACTTT,CASSFFSRVGSSPLHF
TRBV27,15,-,TRBD1,TRBJ1-2,TGTGCCAGCAGTTTGGGGACAGGGAGTAACTATGGCTACACCTTC,CASSLGTGSNYGYTF
TRBV12-5,16,-,-,TRBJ2-7,TGTGCTAGTGGTTTGGTACTCGGGCAGGGGATCCACGAGCAGTACTTC,CASGLVLGQGIHEQYF
TRBV5-4,12,-,-,TRBJ1-1,TGTGCCAGCAGCTCTACCGGCACTGAAGCTTTCTTT,CASSSTGTEAFF
TRBV7-2,17,-,-,TRBJ1-3,TGTGCCAGCACCCCGGGGGTCGGGGGGATCTCTGGAAACACCATATATTTT,CASTPGVGGISGNTIYF
TRBV4-1,15,-,-,TRBJ2-7,TGCGCCAGCAGCCAAGTTGCCGGGTATCAGTACGAGCAGTACTTC,CASSQVAGYQYEQYF
TRBV5-4,18,-,-,TRBJ1-2,TGTGCCAGCAGCCTCGAGGTGGGACGAGCGGCTGCTAGACATGGCTACACCTTC,CASSLEVGRAAARHGYTF
TRBV6-5,15,-,TRBD2,TRBJ2-1,TGTGCCAGCAACCGCGGGGGGGCCATGAGTGTGGGGCAGTTCTTC,CASNRGGAMSVGQFF
TRBV10-1,13,-,-,TRBJ1-1,TGCGCCAGCAGCATGGACGTGAACACTGAAGCTTTCTTT,CASSMDVNTEAFF